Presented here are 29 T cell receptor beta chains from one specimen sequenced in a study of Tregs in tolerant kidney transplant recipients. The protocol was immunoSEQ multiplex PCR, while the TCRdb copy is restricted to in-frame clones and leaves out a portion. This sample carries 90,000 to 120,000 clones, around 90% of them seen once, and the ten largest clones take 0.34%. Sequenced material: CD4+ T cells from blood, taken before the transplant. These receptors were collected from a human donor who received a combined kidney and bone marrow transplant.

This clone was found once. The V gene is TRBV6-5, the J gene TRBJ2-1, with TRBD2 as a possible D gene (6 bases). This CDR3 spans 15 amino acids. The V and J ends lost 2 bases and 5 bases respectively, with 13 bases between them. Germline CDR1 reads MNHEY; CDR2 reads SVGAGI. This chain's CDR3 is CASSYLGGTNNEQFF. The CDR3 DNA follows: TGTGCCAGCAGTTACCTGGGGGGTACAAACAATGAGCAGTTCTTC.

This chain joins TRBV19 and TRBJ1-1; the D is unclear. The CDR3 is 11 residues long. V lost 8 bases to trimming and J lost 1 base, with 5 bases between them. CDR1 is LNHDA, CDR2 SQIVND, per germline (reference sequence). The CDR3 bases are TGTGCCAGTCGTCGGAACACTGAAGCTTTCTTT. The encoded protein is CASRRNTEAFF.

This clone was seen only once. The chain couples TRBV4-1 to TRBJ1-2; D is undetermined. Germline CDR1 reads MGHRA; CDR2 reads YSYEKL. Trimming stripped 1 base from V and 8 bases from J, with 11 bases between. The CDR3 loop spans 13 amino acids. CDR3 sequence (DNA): TGCGCCAGCAGCCAAGTCGGAGTGTGGGGCTACACCTTC. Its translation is CASSQVGVWGYTF.

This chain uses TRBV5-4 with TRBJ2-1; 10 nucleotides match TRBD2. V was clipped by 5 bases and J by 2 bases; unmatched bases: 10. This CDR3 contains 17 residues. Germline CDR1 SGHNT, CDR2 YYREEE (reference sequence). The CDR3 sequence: CASSGVELAGTYNEQFF. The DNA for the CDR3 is TGTGCCAGCAGTGGGGTGGAACTAGCGGGAACCTACAATGAGCAGTTCTTC.

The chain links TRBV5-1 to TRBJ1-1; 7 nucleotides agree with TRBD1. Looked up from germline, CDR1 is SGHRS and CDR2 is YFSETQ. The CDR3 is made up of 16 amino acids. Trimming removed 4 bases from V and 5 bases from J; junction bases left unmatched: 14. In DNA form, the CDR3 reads TGCGCCAGCAGCCCACTGGGCAGGGGGGAGCGGACTGAAGCTTTCTTT. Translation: CASSPLGRGERTEAFF.

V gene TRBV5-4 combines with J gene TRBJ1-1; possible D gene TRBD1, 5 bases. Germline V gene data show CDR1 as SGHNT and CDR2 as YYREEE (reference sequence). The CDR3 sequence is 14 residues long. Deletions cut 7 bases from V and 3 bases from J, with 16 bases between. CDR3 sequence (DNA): TGTGCCAGCCAAATGGACCGGGGGGACACTGAAGCTTTCTTT. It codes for CASQMDRGDTEAFF.

The CDR3: CASREFKRPALETQYF. The CDR3 DNA follows: TGTGCCAGCAGAGAGTTCAAGAGGCCCGCTTTGGAGACCCAGTACTTC. The V gene is TRBV28, the J gene TRBJ2-5, with D unresolved. Between the trimmed V and J ends, which lost 6 bases and 5 bases, there was a span of 22 bases. Germline CDR1 and CDR2: MDHEN and SYDVKM. This CDR3 contains 16 residues.

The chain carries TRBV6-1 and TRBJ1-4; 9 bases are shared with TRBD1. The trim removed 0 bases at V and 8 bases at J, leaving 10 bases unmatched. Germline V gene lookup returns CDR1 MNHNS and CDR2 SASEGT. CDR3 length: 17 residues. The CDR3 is CASSEAGLTGGGEKLFF. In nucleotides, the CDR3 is TGTGCCAGCAGTGAAGCGGGATTGACAGGGGGTGGCGAAAAACTGTTTTTT.

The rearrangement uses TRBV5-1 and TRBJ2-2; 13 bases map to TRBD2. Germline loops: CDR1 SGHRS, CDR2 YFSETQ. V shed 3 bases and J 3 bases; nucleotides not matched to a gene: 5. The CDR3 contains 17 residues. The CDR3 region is CASSSTSGGSHTGELFF. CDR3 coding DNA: TGCGCCAGCAGCTCGACTAGCGGGGGGTCTCACACCGGGGAGCTGTTTTTT.

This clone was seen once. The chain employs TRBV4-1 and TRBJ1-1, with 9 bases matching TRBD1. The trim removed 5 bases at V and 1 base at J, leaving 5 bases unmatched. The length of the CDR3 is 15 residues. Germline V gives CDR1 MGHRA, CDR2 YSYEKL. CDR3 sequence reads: CASSAQGAQNTEAFF. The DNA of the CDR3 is TGCGCCAGCAGCGCACAGGGGGCCCAGAACACTGAAGCTTTCTTT.

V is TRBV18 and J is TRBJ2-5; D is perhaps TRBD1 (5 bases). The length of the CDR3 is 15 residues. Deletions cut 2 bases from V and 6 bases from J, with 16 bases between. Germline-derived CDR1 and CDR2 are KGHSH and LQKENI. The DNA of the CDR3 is TGTGCCAGCTCACCATTCAGGGCCCCAAAACAGACCCAGTACTTC. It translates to CASSPFRAPKQTQYF.

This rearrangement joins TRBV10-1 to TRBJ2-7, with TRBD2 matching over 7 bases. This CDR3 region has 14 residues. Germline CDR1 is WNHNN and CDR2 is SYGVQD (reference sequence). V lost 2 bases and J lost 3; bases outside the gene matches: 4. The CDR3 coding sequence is TGCGCCAGCAGTGAGACGGGGGAGGGCTACGAGCAGTACTTC. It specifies CASSETGEGYEQYF.

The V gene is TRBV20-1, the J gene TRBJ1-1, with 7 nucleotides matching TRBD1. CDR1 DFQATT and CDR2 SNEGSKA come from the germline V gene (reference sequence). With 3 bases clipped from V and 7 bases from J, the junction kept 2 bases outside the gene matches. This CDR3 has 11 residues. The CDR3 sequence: CSARGDSEAFF. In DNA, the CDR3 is TGCAGTGCTAGGGGGGACAGTGAAGCTTTCTTT.

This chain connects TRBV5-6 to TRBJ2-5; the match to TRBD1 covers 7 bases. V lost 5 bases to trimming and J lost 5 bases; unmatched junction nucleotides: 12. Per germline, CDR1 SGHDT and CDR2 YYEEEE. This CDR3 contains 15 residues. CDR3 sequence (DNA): TGTGCCAGCAGGTCGGACAGGCTAGGAAAGGAGACCCAGTACTTC. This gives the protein CASRSDRLGKETQYF.

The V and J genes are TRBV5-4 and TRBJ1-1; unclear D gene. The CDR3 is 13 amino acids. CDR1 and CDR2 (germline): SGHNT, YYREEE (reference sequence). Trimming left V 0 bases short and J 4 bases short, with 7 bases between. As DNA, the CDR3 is TGTGCCAGCAGCTTGGCGGCAGGCACTGAAGCTTTCTTT. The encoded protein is CASSLAAGTEAFF.

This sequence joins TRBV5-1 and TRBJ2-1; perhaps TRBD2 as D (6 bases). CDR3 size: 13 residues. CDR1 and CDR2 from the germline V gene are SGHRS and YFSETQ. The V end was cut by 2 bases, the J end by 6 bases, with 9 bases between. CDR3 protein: CASSFGGLNEQFF. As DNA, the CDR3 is TGCGCCAGCAGCTTCGGGGGTCTCAATGAGCAGTTCTTC. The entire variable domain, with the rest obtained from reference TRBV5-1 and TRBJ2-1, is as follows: KAGVTQTPRYLIKTRGQQVTLSCSPISGHRSVSWYQQTPGQGLQFLFEYFSETQRNKGNFPGRFSGRQFSNSRSEMNVSTLELGDSALYLCASSFGGLNEQFFGPGTRLTVL.

The CDR3 DNA is TGTGCCAGCAGTTTGGAGATGACGGAGACCCAGTACTTC. Translated, it gives CASSLEMTETQYF. The chain is built from TRBV28 and TRBJ2-5; unclear D gene. The germline CDR1 and CDR2 sequences are MDHEN and SYDVKM. The CDR3 contains 13 residues. Trimming took 3 bases from V and 5 from J, leaving 10 bases between them.

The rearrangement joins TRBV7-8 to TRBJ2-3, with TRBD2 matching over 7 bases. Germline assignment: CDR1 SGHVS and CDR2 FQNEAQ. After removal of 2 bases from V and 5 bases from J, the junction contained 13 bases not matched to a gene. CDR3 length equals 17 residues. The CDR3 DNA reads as TGTGCCAGCAGCTTAAAACCTACTTTTACTAGCGTAGATACGCAGTATTTT. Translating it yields CASSLKPTFTSVDTQYF.

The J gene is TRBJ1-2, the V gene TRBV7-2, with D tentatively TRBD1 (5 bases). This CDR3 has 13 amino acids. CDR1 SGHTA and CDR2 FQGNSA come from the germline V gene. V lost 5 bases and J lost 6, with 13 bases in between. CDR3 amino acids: CASSPAPGNGYTF. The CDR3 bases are TGTGCCAGCAGCCCCGCCCCAGGGAATGGCTACACCTTC.

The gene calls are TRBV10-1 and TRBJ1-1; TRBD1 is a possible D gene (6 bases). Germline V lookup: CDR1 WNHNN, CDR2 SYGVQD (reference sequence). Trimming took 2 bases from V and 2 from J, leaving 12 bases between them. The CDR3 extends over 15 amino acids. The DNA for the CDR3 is TGCGCCAGCAGTGAGCAAGTACAGGGAAACACTGAAGCTTTCTTT. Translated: CASSEQVQGNTEAFF.

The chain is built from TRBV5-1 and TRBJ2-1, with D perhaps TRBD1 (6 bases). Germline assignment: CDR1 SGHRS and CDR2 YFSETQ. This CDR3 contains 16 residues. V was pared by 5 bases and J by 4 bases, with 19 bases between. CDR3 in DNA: TGCGCCAGCAGTGGGGGCCAGACTACCTTTTACAATGAGCAGTTCTTC. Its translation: CASSGGQTTFYNEQFF.

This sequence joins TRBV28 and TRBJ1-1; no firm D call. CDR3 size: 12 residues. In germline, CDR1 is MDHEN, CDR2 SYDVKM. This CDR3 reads CGHRNLNTEAFF. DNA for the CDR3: TGTGGACACAGAAACCTGAACACTGAAGCTTTCTTT.

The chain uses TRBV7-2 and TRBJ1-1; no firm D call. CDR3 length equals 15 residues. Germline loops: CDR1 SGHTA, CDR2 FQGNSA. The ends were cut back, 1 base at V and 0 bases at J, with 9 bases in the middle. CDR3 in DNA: TGTGCCAGCAGCTTAGAGCGGGTTATGAACACTGAAGCTTTCTTT. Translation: CASSLERVMNTEAFF.

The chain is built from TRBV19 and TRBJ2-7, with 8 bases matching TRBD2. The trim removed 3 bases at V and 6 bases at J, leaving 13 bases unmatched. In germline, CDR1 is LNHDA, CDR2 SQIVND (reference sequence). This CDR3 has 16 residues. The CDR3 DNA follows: TGTGCCAGTAGTATGGTGATCGGGACTAGTCCCTTCGAGCAGTACTTC. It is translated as CASSMVIGTSPFEQYF.

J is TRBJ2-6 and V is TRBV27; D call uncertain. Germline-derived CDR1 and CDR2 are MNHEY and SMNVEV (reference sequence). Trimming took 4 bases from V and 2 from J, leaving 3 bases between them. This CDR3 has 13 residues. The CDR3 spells CASSSTGANVLTF. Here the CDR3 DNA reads TGTGCCAGCAGTTCAACTGGGGCCAACGTCCTGACTTTC.

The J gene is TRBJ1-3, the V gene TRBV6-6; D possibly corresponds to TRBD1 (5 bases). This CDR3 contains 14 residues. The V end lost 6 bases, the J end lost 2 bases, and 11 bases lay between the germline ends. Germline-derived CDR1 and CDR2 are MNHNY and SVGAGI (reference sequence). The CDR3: CASRSGGTGNTIYF. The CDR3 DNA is TGTGCCAGCAGAAGCGGGGGGACTGGAAACACCATATATTTT.

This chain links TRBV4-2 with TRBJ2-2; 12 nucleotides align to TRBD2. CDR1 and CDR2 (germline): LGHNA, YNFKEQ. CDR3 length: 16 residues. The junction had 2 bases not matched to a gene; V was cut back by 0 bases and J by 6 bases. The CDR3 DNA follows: TGTGCCAGCAGCCAAGATCTAGCGGGAGGGCCCGGGGAGCTGTTTTTT. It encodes CASSQDLAGGPGELFF.

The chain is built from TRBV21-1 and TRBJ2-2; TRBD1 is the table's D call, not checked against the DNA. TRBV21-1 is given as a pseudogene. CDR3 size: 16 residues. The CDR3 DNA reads TGTGCCAGCAGCGCGTGCAGGGGGTTCGGAACCGGGGAGCTGTTTTTT. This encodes CASSACRGFGTGELFF.

CDR3 sequence reads: CASSPEIPSYEQYF. CDR3 nucleotides: TGTGCCAGCAGCCCCGAAATCCCCAGCTACGAGCAGTACTTC. The chain uses TRBV7-9 and TRBJ2-7; D is unresolved. Germline V gives CDR1 SEHNR, CDR2 FQNEAQ (reference sequence). V gave up 5 bases and J gave up 3 bases, with 14 bases separating them. This CDR3 has 14 amino acids. Using reference TRBV7-9 and TRBJ2-7 for the parts outside the CDR3, the full variable domain is DTGVSQNPRHKITKRGQNVTFRCDPISEHNRLYWYRQTLGQGPEFLTYFQNEAQLEKSRLLSDRFSAERPKGSFSTLEIQRTEQGDSAMYLCASSPEIPSYEQYFGPGTRLTVT.